The rows below give T cell receptor beta chains drawn from one sample of a study of blood T cells in healthy people across ages. TCRdb reprocessed the 5' RACE reads via MiXCR and lists one record per CDR3 protein. Here the sample spans some 690,000 distinct CDR3 sequences, 22% being singletons. Sequenced sample: blood. All receptors derive from a man in his 70s in good health. Both conserved end residues are part of each CDR3. A D gene is named only where the DNA matches it firmly. Clone size is stated in some rows and not others, as once, few, many or a class when expanded.

TRBJ1-4	TRBV20-1	NA	NA	TGCAGTGCTAGGATGATCGAAACTAATGAAAAACTGTTTTTT	CSARMIETNEKLFF
TRBJ1-3	TRBV20-1	TRBD1	NA	TGCAGTGCCCGGGACAGGGGAAAGAACACCATATATTTT	CSARDRGKNTIYF
TRBJ1-6	TRBV25-1	NA	few	TGTGCCAGCAGTGAATTAGGGACTTCACCCCTCCACTTT	CASSELGTSPLHF
TRBJ1-6	TRBV20-1	NA	many	TGCAGTGCCGAGGGGACACCAAATTCACCCCTCCACTTT	CSAEGTPNSPLHF
TRBJ2-4	TRBV20-1	NA	NA	TGCAGTGCTGAAAACTTAGGGGACCAACCTTCGGACATTCAGTACTTC	CSAENLGDQPSDIQYF
TRBJ2-7	TRBV5-1	NA	NA	TGCGCCAGCAGCCCCCGAGGGGGTAGCTCCTACGAGCAGTACTTC	CASSPRGGSSYEQYF
TRBJ2-5	TRBV24-1	TRBD2	NA	TGTGCCACCAGTCCGGGAGGGACATACCAAGAGACCCAGTACTTC	CATSPGGTYQETQYF
TRBJ1-2	TRBV11-3	TRBD1	few	TGTGCCAGCAGCCCCGGGACAGCTACTAACTATGGCTACACCTTC	CASSPGTATNYGYTF
TRBJ2-3	TRBV11-2	NA	NA	TGTGCCAGCAGCTTTCTAAGGGTTAGGACGCAGTATTTT	CASSFLRVRTQYF
TRBJ1-2	TRBV7-9	NA	few	TGTGCCAGCAGCTTCGCGACAGGAAACTATGGCTACACCTTC	CASSFATGNYGYTF
TRBJ1-4	TRBV7-2	TRBD1	NA	TGTGCCAGCAGCTTGAAGCCAGGGGGACTTGAAAAACTGTTTTTT	CASSLKPGGLEKLFF
TRBJ2-3	TRBV13	TRBD1	few	TGTGCCAGCAGCCCTTTAGGGACAGGGGGAAGCACAGATACGCAGTATTTT	CASSPLGTGGSTDTQYF
TRBJ1-4	TRBV5-4	NA	NA	TGTGCCAGCAGCTGGGGACGAGCTGAAAAACTGTTTTTT	CASSWGRAEKLFF
TRBJ2-7	TRBV11-2	TRBD2	many	TGTGCCAGCAGCTTAGATAGCGGGGTAAACGAGCAGTACTTC	CASSLDSGVNEQYF
TRBJ2-3	TRBV28	NA	few	TGTGCCAGCAGTTTTGGCGGGGGCCACACAGATACGCAGTATTTT	CASSFGGGHTDTQYF
TRBJ2-1	TRBV9	NA	few	TGTGCCAGCAGCGTAGTGGAGCGGCAGTTCTTC	CASSVVERQFF
TRBJ2-1	TRBV5-1	TRBD1	NA	TGCGCCAGCAGCTTGACGGGGACAGGAACTTACAATGAGCAGTTCTTC	CASSLTGTGTYNEQFF
TRBJ1-2	TRBV12-3/TRBV12-4	NA	NA	TGTGCCAGCAGTTTATGGGCGTCCGGGGGCTACACCTTC	CASSLWASGGYTF
TRBJ1-1	TRBV4-2	NA	NA	TGTGCCAGCAGCCAAGAGGCTAGGGGGAACACTGAAGCTTTCTTT	CASSQEARGNTEAFF
TRBJ1-5	TRBV28	NA	NA	TGTGCCAGCAGTCCTAGTCCGGGAGTAAGCAATCAGCCCCAGCATTTT	CASSPSPGVSNQPQHF
TRBJ2-1	TRBV29-1	TRBD1	few	TGCAGCGTTGAGACAGGGGGGTACAATGAGCAGTTCTTC	CSVETGGYNEQFF
TRBJ1-4	TRBV4-3	NA	NA	TGCGCCAGCAGCCAAAACAGGGCCCGAACAGCCGAAAAACTGTTTTTT	CASSQNRARTAEKLFF
TRBJ1-5	TRBV20-1	NA	NA	TGCAGTGCTAGTAAGGGCATCAATCAGCCCCAGCATTTT	CSASKGINQPQHF
TRBJ1-6	TRBV29-1	NA	few	TGCAGCGTGCGGGCACAGGGTACAAATTCACCCCTCCACTTT	CSVRAQGTNSPLHF
TRBJ2-1	TRBV28	TRBD1	NA	TGTGCCAGCAGTTTAGGATCAGGGGGCCGCTACAATGAGCAGTTCTTC	CASSLGSGGRYNEQFF
TRBJ1-2	TRBV6-1	NA	few	TGTGCCAGCAGCAAACAGGGATTAGACTACACCTTC	CASSKQGLDYTF
TRBJ2-7	TRBV28	TRBD2	NA	TGTGCCAGCAGTCCCCCTAGCGGGGGGGCTCCCGAGCAGTACTTC	CASSPPSGGAPEQYF
TRBJ2-4	TRBV7-2	NA	few	TGTGCCAGCAGCCAGGCCCCAGCGGAAAAAAACATTCAGTACTTC	CASSQAPAEKNIQYF
TRBJ2-5	TRBV12-3/TRBV12-4	TRBD1	NA	TGTGCCAACAGTCGGGACAGACAAGAGACCCAGTACTTC	CANSRDRQETQYF
TRBJ2-1	TRBV19	NA	NA	TGTGCCAGTAGTATTGGAGTACAGTCCTACAATGAGCAGTTCTTC	CASSIGVQSYNEQFF
TRBJ1-1	TRBV5-1	TRBD1	few	TGCGCCAGCAGCTGGGGAGGACAGGGGAACACTGAAGCTTTCTTT	CASSWGGQGNTEAFF
TRBJ2-5	TRBV6-2/TRBV6-3	TRBD2	NA	TGTGCCAGCAGTTATACTAGCGGGATTTACTTC	CASSYTSGIYF
TRBJ2-1	TRBV11-3	TRBD2	NA	TGTGCCAGCAGCTTAAGGCGGGGGGCAGGCTACAATGAGCAGTTCTTC	CASSLRRGAGYNEQFF
TRBJ1-1	TRBV6-1	NA	NA	TGTGCCAGCAGTGAGTGGCCGGGAACTTTTTCTGAAGCTTTCTTT	CASSEWPGTFSEAFF
TRBJ1-5	TRBV15	NA	NA	TGTGCCACCAGCCCCATGGCCAGAGTCGATAGCAATCAGCCCCAGCATTTT	CATSPMARVDSNQPQHF
TRBJ2-3	TRBV7-2	NA	NA	TGTGCCAGCAGCTTAGTGGGGGTCATCCACACAGATACGCAGTATTTT	CASSLVGVIHTDTQYF
TRBJ2-7	TRBV5-1	TRBD1	NA	TGCGCCAGCAGCTCCTGGACAGGGGAAGGCTACGAGCAGTACTTC	CASSSWTGEGYEQYF
TRBJ1-1	TRBV6-6	TRBD1	NA	TGTGCCAGCAGTTACCGAGACAGGGCCGTTGAAGCTTTCTTT	CASSYRDRAVEAFF
TRBJ2-7	TRBV2	TRBD2	few	TGTGCCAGCTCCACTAGCGGATTCTACGAGCAGTACTTC	CASSTSGFYEQYF
TRBJ1-1	TRBV7-2	NA	NA	TGCGCCAGCAGCTTGGGGGGAGGGCCCACTGAAGCTTTCTTT	CASSLGGGPTEAFF
TRBJ2-1	TRBV18	NA	NA	TGTGCCAGCTCAACTTCGGGGACAATCTCCTACAATGAGCAGTTCTTC	CASSTSGTISYNEQFF
TRBJ2-1	TRBV11-3	NA	NA	TGTGCCAGCAGCCCGAGGGGAATGAATGAGCAGTTCTTC	CASSPRGMNEQFF
TRBJ2-3	TRBV7-2	NA	NA	TGTGCCAGCAGCCGCCGTGCCACGGGACTCTCCACAGATACGCAGTATTTT	CASSRRATGLSTDTQYF
TRBJ1-2	TRBV27	NA	NA	TGTGCCAGCGCCCAACGTCAGGGCTATGGCTACACCTTC	CASAQRQGYGYTF
TRBJ2-1	TRBV7-6	TRBD2	NA	TGTGCCAGCAGCTTAGGGCCTAGCGGGAGCCGAAATGAGCAGTTCTTC	CASSLGPSGSRNEQFF
TRBJ2-1	TRBV29-1	TRBD2	few	TGCAGCGTTGTGGGACTAGCGGGGGGAAGGGAGCAGTTCTTC	CSVVGLAGGREQFF
TRBJ2-5	TRBV12-3/TRBV12-4	NA	many	TGTGCCAGCTCTCTAGCGTTTGGAGAGACCCAGTACTTC	CASSLAFGETQYF
TRBJ2-5	TRBV14	NA	few	TGTGCCAGCAGCCAAGTAGGGGTCGAGACCCAGTACTTC	CASSQVGVETQYF
TRBJ1-1	TRBV20-1	TRBD1	few	TGCAGTGCTAGGGGAGGGGGCGCTTTGAACACTGAAGCTTTCTTT	CSARGGGALNTEAFF
TRBJ2-1	TRBV6-6	TRBD2	few	TGTGCCAGCAGCTACCTGAGGAGCGGGGAAGGGAATGAGCAGTTCTTC	CASSYLRSGEGNEQFF
TRBJ2-7	TRBV20-1	TRBD2	many	TGCAGTGTTACCCAACCGGGAGGGGGATACGAGCAGTACTTC	CSVTQPGGGYEQYF
TRBJ2-5	TRBV7-8	NA	NA	TGTGCCAGCAGCCTACACGGTCGCCAAGAGACCCAGTACTTC	CASSLHGRQETQYF
TRBJ2-3	TRBV5-1	NA	few	TGCGCCAGCAGCTTGCAGTATTCCACAGATACGCAGTATTTT	CASSLQYSTDTQYF
TRBJ2-2	TRBV20-1	TRBD1	NA	TGCAGTGCCCCACCCTGGACAGGGACGAACACCGGGGAGCTGTTTTTT	CSAPPWTGTNTGELFF